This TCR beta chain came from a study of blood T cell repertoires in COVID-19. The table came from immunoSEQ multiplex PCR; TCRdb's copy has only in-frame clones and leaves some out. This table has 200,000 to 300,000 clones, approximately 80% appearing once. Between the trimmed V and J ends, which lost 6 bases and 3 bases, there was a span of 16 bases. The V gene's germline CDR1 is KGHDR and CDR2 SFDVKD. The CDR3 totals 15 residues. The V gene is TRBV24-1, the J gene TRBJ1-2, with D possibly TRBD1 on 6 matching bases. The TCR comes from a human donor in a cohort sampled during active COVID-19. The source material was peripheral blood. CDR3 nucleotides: TGTGCCACCAGTCTCGGACAAGGGGGTGACTATGGCTACACCTTC. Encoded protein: CATSLGQGGDYGYTF.